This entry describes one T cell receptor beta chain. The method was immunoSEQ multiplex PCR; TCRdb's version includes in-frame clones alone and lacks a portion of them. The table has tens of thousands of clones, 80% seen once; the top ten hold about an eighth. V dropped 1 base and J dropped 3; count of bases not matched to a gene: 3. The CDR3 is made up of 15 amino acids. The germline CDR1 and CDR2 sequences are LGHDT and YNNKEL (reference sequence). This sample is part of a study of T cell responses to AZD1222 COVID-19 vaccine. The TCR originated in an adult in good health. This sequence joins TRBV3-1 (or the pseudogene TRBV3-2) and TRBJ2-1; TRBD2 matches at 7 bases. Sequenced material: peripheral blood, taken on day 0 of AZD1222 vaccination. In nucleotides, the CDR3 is TGTGCCAGCAGCCAAGGGCGGGGGAGCTACAATGAGCAGTTCTTC. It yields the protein CASSQGRGSYNEQFF.